A single sample is the source of the 23 T cell receptor beta chains below, sequenced in a study of CD8+ T cells in alopecia areata. RNA extraction and reverse transcription yielded cDNA as sequencing template. Libraries were prepared by immunoSEQ multiplex PCR; TCRdb keeps only in-frame clonotypes and omits some of them. The top ten hold 10% to 12% of the sample, which has 150,000 to 200,000 clones, about 70% seen once. Sequencing used CD8+ T cells sorted from blood, obtained at week 0. These receptors originate from a human donor with alopecia areata.

The chain has TRBV14 and TRBJ2-2; D unclear. Trimming stripped 0 bases from V and 5 bases from J, with 7 bases between. The CDR3 runs 14 residues. The germline CDR1 and CDR2 sequences are SGHDN and FVKESK. The CDR3 nucleotides read TGTGCCAGCAGCCAAGAAAAAGCTACCGGGGAGCTGTTTTTT. As protein: CASSQEKATGELFF.

The chain recombines TRBV30 with TRBJ2-7; D not resolved. V lost 1 base to trimming and J lost 4 bases, with 8 bases between them. The CDR3 runs to 12 residues. Germline CDR1 reads GTSNPN; CDR2 reads SVGIG (reference sequence). Written as DNA, the CDR3 is TGTGCCTGGAGTGCTGGGGATTACGAGCAGTACTTC. Translating gives CAWSAGDYEQYF.

The CDR3 here is CASSYSDAGHAPLHF. The CDR3 DNA is TGTGCCAGCAGTTACTCAGATGCGGGTCACGCACCCCTCCACTTT. The gene calls are TRBV6-5 and TRBJ1-6; no clear D gene. The CDR3 loop spans 15 amino acids. Trimming stripped 0 bases from V and 11 bases from J, with 14 bases between. Germline V CDR1 and CDR2: MNHEY, SVGAGI.

The chain couples TRBV13 to TRBJ2-7; D is perhaps TRBD2 (7 bases). The CDR3 is 15 amino acids. Germline CDR1 PRHDT, CDR2 FYEKMQ (reference sequence). V was clipped by 2 bases and J by 2 bases, with 13 bases between them. DNA of the CDR3: TGTGCCAGCAGCTTACGGACTAGGGGGACCTACGAGCAGTACTTC. Residues: CASSLRTRGTYEQYF.

The chain employs TRBV7-9 and TRBJ1-1; 8 positions match TRBD1. V dropped 5 bases and J dropped 2; count of bases not matched to a gene: 7. The germline CDR1 and CDR2 sequences are SEHNR and FQNEAQ (reference sequence). The CDR3 covers 15 residues. The CDR3 DNA follows: TGTGCCAGCAGCATGCCGGGACAGGTAAACACTGAAGCTTTCTTT. Translating gives CASSMPGQVNTEAFF.

V is TRBV7-9 and J is TRBJ1-1; D is ambiguous. The CDR3 is 11 residues long. Trimming pared 2 bases from V and 10 bases from J, leaving 8 bases between. CDR1 is SEHNR and CDR2 is FQNEAQ in the germline V gene (reference sequence). The CDR3 coding sequence is TGTGCCAGCAGCTTATCCTTGGTAGCTTTCTTT. Protein product: CASSLSLVAFF.

This sequence joins TRBV30 and TRBJ1-4; 8 bases line up with TRBD1. CDR1 GTSNPN and CDR2 SVGIG come from the germline V gene (reference sequence). V trimming: 0 bases; J trimming: 7 bases; junction bases outside the gene matches: 4. The CDR3 has 14 amino acids. This chain's CDR3 is CAWSVLGQVEKLFF. CDR3 DNA: TGTGCCTGGAGTGTACTGGGACAGGTTGAAAAACTGTTTTTT.

This clone was seen a few times. The rearrangement uses TRBV5-1 and TRBJ2-2, with unresolved D. Trimming cost V 5 bases and J 6 bases, with 8 bases left between them. CDR3 length: 12 amino acids. CDR1 and CDR2 from the germline V gene are SGHRS and YFSETQ. Written as DNA, the CDR3 is TGCGCCAGCAGACCCCCCCCCGGGGAGCTGTTTTTT. It yields the protein CASRPPPGELFF.

A few counts support this clone. Here the CDR3 reads CSVVGDSYEQYF. CDR3 nucleotides: TGCAGCGTTGTAGGGGACTCCTACGAGCAGTACTTC. The rearrangement uses TRBV29-1 and TRBJ2-7, with a tentative D call TRBD1 (5 bases). With 4 bases removed from V and 0 bases from J, the gap between germline ends came to 7 bases. Germline values: CDR1 SQVTM, CDR2 ANQGSEA. CDR3 length: 12 amino acids.

This chain links TRBV27 with TRBJ1-5; D is unresolved. V was clipped by 2 bases and J by 2 bases, with 13 bases between them. The CDR3 is made up of 16 amino acids. Germline lookup yields CDR1 MNHEY and CDR2 SMNVEV (reference sequence). The CDR3 coding sequence is TGTGCCAGCAGTTTAATCTCCCCATTAGGCAATCAGCCCCAGCATTTT. Its protein product is CASSLISPLGNQPQHF.

V usage is TRBV14 and J usage is TRBJ2-5, with D maybe TRBD2 (5 bases). CDR1 is SGHDN and CDR2 is FVKESK in the germline V gene. The CDR3 consists of 15 residues. Trimming pared 5 bases from V and 1 base from J, leaving 14 bases between. The CDR3, as DNA: TGTGCCAGCAGCGGACGACGGGGAGCCCAAGAGACCCAGTACTTC. Protein product: CASSGRRGAQETQYF.

This chain joins TRBV7-6 and TRBJ1-2, with 8 bases aligning to TRBD1. Germline V gene data show CDR1 as SGHVS and CDR2 as FNYEAQ. The CDR3 has 14 residues. The V segment lost 4 bases and the J segment 2 bases; nucleotides outside the gene matches: 3. The CDR3 DNA is TGTGCCAGCAGCTCAAGACAGGGGAACTATGGCTACACCTTC. Translating gives CASSSRQGNYGYTF.

This clone was detected only a few times. J is TRBJ2-3 and V is TRBV23-1; the match to TRBD2 covers 7 bases. TRBV23-1 is an ORF, and what it does is uncertain. The CDR3 contains 17 residues. V lost 0 bases, J lost 1 base, and 7 bases stayed unmatched. The CDR3 here is CASSQSNVAGGTDTQYF. The CDR3 DNA is TGCGCCAGCAGTCAATCAAATGTTGCGGGGGGCACAGATACGCAGTATTTT.

V and J are TRBV30 and TRBJ2-7; TRBD2 matches 11 bases. CDR3 length: 13 amino acids. Germline CDR1 and CDR2: GTSNPN and SVGIG (reference sequence). J gave up 6 bases and V 5 bases, and 6 bases lay outside the gene matches. The CDR3 nucleotides read TGTGCCTGGTCGGGACTAGCGGCCACCGAGCAGTACTTC. It codes for CAWSGLAATEQYF.

This clone was found once. The chain couples TRBV9 to TRBJ2-2; unclear D gene. From germline, CDR1 is SGDLS and CDR2 YYNGEE. The CDR3 loop spans 12 amino acids. Trimming stripped 0 bases from V and 7 bases from J, with 4 bases between. CDR3 nucleotide sequence: TGTGCCAGCAGCGTAGTTAACGGGGAGCTGTTTTTT. The encoded protein is CASSVVNGELFF.

The V and J genes are TRBV21-1 and TRBJ1-1; TRBD1, the table's D call, lacks a check against the DNA. TRBV21-1 is flagged as a pseudogene. The CDR3 consists of 15 residues. CDR3: CASSKEGAGNTEAFF. CDR3 in DNA: TGTGCCAGCAGCAAAGAGGGGGCGGGGAACACTGAAGCTTTCTTT.

The count of this clone is one. The J gene is TRBJ1-4, the V gene TRBV29-1; D is unclear. This CDR3 spans 15 amino acids. Germline assignment: CDR1 SQVTM and CDR2 ANQGSEA. V was pared by 1 base and J by 2 bases, with 11 bases between. This CDR3 is CSVEGAGGTNEKLFF. The CDR3 DNA reads TGCAGCGTTGAAGGGGCGGGTGGTACTAATGAAAAACTGTTTTTT.

The chain links TRBV29-1 to TRBJ1-4; D might be TRBD1 (5 bases). The CDR3 loop spans 15 amino acids. CDR1 and CDR2 (germline): SQVTM, ANQGSEA. Between the trimmed V and J ends, which lost 6 bases and 4 bases, there was a span of 18 bases. As DNA, the CDR3 is TGCAGCGTGGCAACAGGATGGGGGGTTAATGAAAAACTGTTTTTT. Its protein product is CSVATGWGVNEKLFF.

V and J are TRBV10-3 and TRBJ2-2, with D perhaps TRBD2 (5 bases). Between the trimmed V and J ends, which lost 8 bases and 0 bases, there was a span of 13 bases. CDR1 and CDR2 from the germline V gene are ENHRY and SYGVKD. The CDR3 totals 15 residues. The CDR3 loop reads CAIWVAGPNTGELFF. DNA of the CDR3: TGTGCCATCTGGGTCGCGGGCCCGAACACCGGGGAGCTGTTTTTT.

The V and J genes are TRBV13 and TRBJ1-2, with TRBD1 as a possible D gene (5 bases). CDR3 length: 15 amino acids. The V end was cut by 2 bases, the J end by 8 bases, with 18 bases between. Germline V lookup: CDR1 PRHDT, CDR2 FYEKMQ (reference sequence). CDR3 DNA: TGTGCCAGCAGCTTATCGGAGGTGGGCAGGGACGGCTACACCTTC. Translation: CASSLSEVGRDGYTF.

The CDR3 is CASSDFEDRGEETQYF. CDR3 nucleotide sequence: TGTGCCAGCAGCGACTTTGAGGACAGGGGGGAGGAGACCCAGTACTTC. This rearrangement joins TRBV7-9 to TRBJ2-5; 10 nucleotides agree with TRBD1. V shed 5 bases and J 5 bases; nucleotides not matched to a gene: 11. The CDR3 is 16 residues long. Germline V gene lookup returns CDR1 SEHNR and CDR2 FQNEAQ (reference sequence).

This chain links TRBV6-5 with TRBJ2-3; D unclear. V lost 0 bases and J lost 9, with 10 bases in between. The CDR3 has 13 residues. Looked up from germline, CDR1 is MNHEY and CDR2 is SVGAGI. CDR3 region: CASSYSPTMTQYF. The CDR3, as DNA: TGTGCCAGCAGTTACTCACCCACAATGACGCAGTATTTT.

This chain uses TRBV6-5 with TRBJ2-6, with D possibly matching TRBD2 (6 bases). Germline CDR1 and CDR2: MNHEY and SVGAGI. The CDR3 is 11 residues long. Trimming stripped 8 bases from V and 10 bases from J, with 9 bases between. The CDR3 DNA reads as TGTGCCAGCCTCGGGGGTAACGTCCTGACTTTC. Its translation is CASLGGNVLTF.